This is a list of T cell receptor beta chains from one sample in a study of shared clonotypes between healthy human individuals. Clones were sequenced by immunoSEQ multiplex PCR, and TCRdb holds only the in-frame ones, with some missing. The sample includes millions of clones, 85% to 95% of them seen just once. The sequencing sample was made of naive CD4+ T cells from PBMCs. Receptor source: a man aged 18 to 30 in good health. Some clones in this sample may be carry-over from other donors' samples. The CDR3 runs from the conserved cysteine through the conserved F or W. D genes are given only for firm matches. Clone size is stated in some rows and not others, as once, few, many or a class when expanded.

d_gene,abundance,j_gene,v_gene,CDR3aa,CDR3nt
-,-,TRBJ2-7,TRBV7-8,CASSLGPLDTYEQYF,TGTGCCAGCAGCTTAGGCCCACTAGATACCTACGAGCAGTACTTC
TRBD1,-,TRBJ1-5,TRBV2,CASAGTGNQPQHF,TGTGCCAGCGCCGGGACAGGGAATCAGCCCCAGCATTTT
-,-,TRBJ2-1,TRBV11-2,CASSPNHGLNNEQFF,TGTGCCAGCAGCCCCAATCACGGTTTAAACAATGAGCAGTTCTTC
-,-,TRBJ2-7,TRBV18,CASSPLDQNYEQYF,TGTGCCAGCTCACCACTGGACCAGAACTACGAGCAGTACTTC
-,once,TRBJ1-6,TRBV18,CASSADRAYNSPLHF,TGTGCCAGCTCAGCCGACCGAGCTTATAATTCACCCCTCCACTTT
TRBD1,-,TRBJ2-5,TRBV5-1,CASSPNGQGRGETQYF,TGCGCCAGCAGCCCGAACGGACAGGGGAGGGGGGAGACCCAGTACTTC
-,-,TRBJ2-5,TRBV9,CASSVRGEETQYF,TGTGCCAGCAGCGTACGAGGAGAAGAGACCCAGTACTTC
-,-,TRBJ1-5,TRBV28,CASSLGRAEQPQHF,TGTGCCAGCAGTTTGGGCAGGGCGGAACAGCCCCAGCATTTT
TRBD2,-,TRBJ2-5,TRBV5-1,CASSPGTSGRVQETQYF,TGCGCCAGCAGTCCCGGGACTAGCGGGAGGGTCCAAGAGACCCAGTACTTC
TRBD1,-,TRBJ2-5,TRBV5-1,CASRRPGQQETQYF,TGCGCCAGTCGACGTCCGGGACAGCAAGAGACCCAGTACTTC
TRBD1,-,TRBJ2-7,TRBV28,CASDTRGTYEQYF,TGTGCCAGCGACACCAGGGGGACATACGAGCAGTACTTC
-,-,TRBJ2-3,TRBV29-1,CSGSGRTGTDTQYF,TGCAGCGGTAGCGGAAGAACCGGCACAGATACGCAGTATTTT
-,-,TRBJ2-5,TRBV4-2,CASSQGGGEETQYF,TGTGCCAGCAGCCAAGGAGGGGGGGAGGAGACCCAGTACTTC
TRBD1,-,TRBJ1-1,TRBV5-1,CASSPITGGAFNTEAFF,TGCGCCAGCAGCCCGATTACAGGGGGCGCTTTCAACACTGAAGCTTTCTTT
-,-,TRBJ2-7,TRBV19,CASSISGNHEQYF,TGTGCCAGTAGTATTTCGGGGAACCACGAGCAGTACTTC
TRBD1,-,TRBJ1-1,TRBV9,CASSVTGLNTEAFF,TGTGCCAGCAGCGTGACAGGGCTGAACACTGAAGCTTTCTTT
-,-,TRBJ2-7,TRBV9,CASSETLNPSSYEQYF,TGTGCCAGCAGCGAGACCCTCAACCCCAGCTCCTACGAGCAGTACTTC
-,-,TRBJ1-1,TRBV9,CASSVERTTEAFF,TGTGCCAGCAGCGTAGAAAGGACTACTGAAGCTTTCTTT
TRBD1,-,TRBJ1-3,TRBV15,CATSRVYRGLPSGNTIYF,TGTGCCACCAGCAGAGTCTACAGGGGGCTACCCTCTGGAAACACCATATATTTT
-,-,TRBJ1-5,TRBV19,CASSIQGRTHNSNQPQHF,TGTGCCAGTAGTATACAGGGGAGAACACATAATAGCAATCAGCCCCAGCATTTT
TRBD2,-,TRBJ2-1,TRBV7-3,CASSSLPGLAATEQFF,TGTGCCAGCAGCTCACTACCGGGACTAGCCGCAACTGAGCAGTTCTTC
-,-,TRBJ2-4,TRBV6-1,CASSEAWRESKNIQYF,TGTGCCAGCAGTGAAGCATGGAGGGAGAGCAAAAACATTCAGTACTTC
-,-,TRBJ1-4,TRBV29-1,CSVESYEKLFF,TGCAGCGTTGAGAGCTATGAAAAACTGTTTTTT
-,-,TRBJ2-7,TRBV15,CATMGGRRGGEQYF,TGTGCCACCATGGGGGGGCGGCGCGGTGGTGAGCAGTACTTC
TRBD1,-,TRBJ2-3,TRBV6-7,CASPPGQGTDTQYF,TGTGCCAGCCCACCGGGACAGGGGACAGATACGCAGTATTTT
-,-,TRBJ1-4,TRBV28,CASSPPGTNEKLFF,TGTGCCAGCAGCCCCCCAGGGACCAATGAAAAACTGTTTTTT
-,few,TRBJ1-2,TRBV5-4,CASSLEDYGYTF,TGTGCCAGCAGCTTGGAGGACTATGGCTACACCTTC
-,-,TRBJ1-5,TRBV15,CATSREFRGRRNQPQHF,TGTGCCACCAGCAGAGAGTTCCGGGGCCGCCGCAATCAGCCCCAGCATTTT
-,once,TRBJ2-7,TRBV7-9,CASSLSQGGEQYF,TGTGCCAGCAGCTTATCTCAGGGTGGGGAGCAGTACTTC
-,-,TRBJ2-3,TRBV5-1,CASSPGTPITDTQYF,TGCGCCAGCAGCCCCGGTACCCCCATCACAGATACGCAGTATTTT
-,few,TRBJ1-3,TRBV7-9,CASSFGDVGNTIYF,TGTGCCAGCAGCTTCGGGGACGTGGGAAACACCATATATTTT
TRBD2,-,TRBJ2-7,TRBV6-5,CASSYQREAYEQYF,TGTGCCAGCAGTTACCAGCGGGAGGCCTACGAGCAGTACTTC
TRBD2,few,TRBJ2-2,TRBV5-1,CASSFLAGEAGELFF,TGCGCCAGCAGCTTCCTAGCGGGAGAGGCCGGGGAGCTGTTTTTT
-,-,TRBJ2-5,TRBV7-3,CASSLVGVGETQYF,TGTGCCAGCAGCTTAGTCGGAGTGGGGGAGACCCAGTACTTC
TRBD1,-,TRBJ1-4,TRBV5-1,CASSQGANEKLFF,TGCGCCAGCAGTCAGGGGGCTAATGAAAAACTGTTTTTT
-,-,TRBJ1-5,TRBV18,CASSPRGSEGNQPQHF,TGTGCCAGCTCACCAAGGGGGTCAGAGGGGAATCAGCCCCAGCATTTT
-,-,TRBJ1-4,TRBV10-3,CAISADGEKLFF,TGTGCCATCAGTGCTGATGGTGAAAAACTGTTTTTT
-,few,TRBJ1-1,TRBV11-3,CASSQIGQNTEAFF,TGTGCCAGCAGCCAAATTGGACAGAACACTGAAGCTTTCTTT
TRBD2,-,TRBJ2-7,TRBV4-1,CASSLPGAGDHEQYF,TGCGCCAGCAGCCTCCCGGGAGCGGGGGATCACGAGCAGTACTTC
TRBD1,-,TRBJ2-7,TRBV30,CALGQGYEQYF,TGTGCCTTGGGACAGGGCTACGAGCAGTACTTC
-,-,TRBJ2-1,TRBV6-1,CASSERVYNEQFF,TGTGCCAGCAGTGAACGTGTTTACAATGAGCAGTTCTTC
TRBD2,-,TRBJ2-7,TRBV28,CASSLPLVAGAYEQYF,TGTGCCAGCAGTTTACCCTTGGTAGCGGGAGCTTACGAGCAGTACTTT
TRBD2,-,TRBJ2-1,TRBV9,CASSATRLAHRDGYNEQFF,TGTGCCAGCAGCGCCACTCGACTAGCACATAGGGATGGCTACAATGAGCAGTTCTTC
-,-,TRBJ1-5,TRBV19,CASSQGYSNQPQHF,TGTGCCAGTAGTCAGGGTTATAGCAATCAGCCCCAGCATTTT
TRBD1,-,TRBJ1-4,TRBV2,CASSLQGANEKLFF,TGTGCCAGCAGTCTCCAGGGGGCTAATGAAAAACTGTTTTTT
-,-,TRBJ1-4,TRBV5-1,CASSLGTEGEKLFF,TGCGCCAGCAGCTTGGGTACAGAGGGCGAAAAACTGTTTTTT
TRBD1,-,TRBJ2-2,TRBV6-1,CASKTGTGEPGELFF,TGTGCCAGCAAGACCGGGACAGGGGAGCCCGGGGAGCTGTTTTTT
-,few,TRBJ1-5,TRBV6-4,CASSGGLHSNQPQHF,TGTGCCAGCAGTGGGGGACTGCATAGCAATCAGCCCCAGCATTTT
-,-,TRBJ1-3,TRBV7-8,CASSPRGYIFGNTIYF,TGTGCCAGCAGCCCGAGGGGATACATATTCGGAAACACCATATATTTT
-,-,TRBJ2-5,TRBV7-2,CASSFQGGETQYF,TGTGCCAGCAGCTTTCAGGGAGGAGAGACCCAGTACTTC
TRBD1,-,TRBJ1-4,TRBV28,CASSIPGQGFGKLFF,TGTGCCAGCAGCATTCCGGGACAGGGATTTGGGAAACTGTTTTTT
-,-,TRBJ2-7,TRBV10-3,CAIGQSAGVYEQYF,TGTGCCATTGGACAGTCTGCCGGGGTCTACGAGCAGTACTTC
-,-,TRBJ1-2,TRBV1,CTSSQDLGDGYTF,TGCACCAGCAGCCAAGATTTGGGTGATGGCTACACCTTC
-,-,TRBJ2-7,TRBV6-5,CASMGQNYEQYF,TGTGCCAGCATGGGGCAGAACTACGAGCAGTACTTC